These 26 T cell receptor beta chains came from one sample sequenced in a study of human T cells and chemical hapten exposure (dated by TCRdb to the early 2020s). Libraries came from RACE. Instrument on record: NextSeq 500. TCRdb reworked the public reads: Q25 trimming with fastp, MiXCR clone assembly, productive beta chains retained. Rows matching on CDR3 protein sequence are summarized as one entry with the most common DNA and genes. For this sample the table gives about 110,000 distinct CDR3 sequences, of which about a tenth were detected only once. The ten largest clones take up 2.5% to 3.5% of the sample. The sample's time point, from its label and the paper: patch test 2, 6 weeks after DPC sensitization. What the treatment or condition label conveys for this sample: therapeutic diphenylcyclopropenone sensitization with weekly scalp DPC. The sample here was whole blood, taken in connection with sensitization to the hapten diphenylcyclopropenone (DPC). Receptors were obtained from a woman aged 40 to 50 with alopecia areata. Some clones in this sample may be carry-over from other donors' samples.

This clonotype showed up just a few times. The rearrangement uses TRBV6-2 or TRBV6-3 and TRBJ2-5; the D gene is possibly TRBD2 (6 bases). V lost 3 bases, J lost 4 bases, and 18 bases lay in between. Germline assignment: CDR1 MNHEY and CDR2 SVGEGT. CDR3 length equals 16 residues. The CDR3 coding sequence is TGTGCCAGCAGTTATTGGTCCCGCAGGAGGGGAGAGACCCAGTACTTC. It codes for CASSYWSRRRGETQYF.

This clonotype has at least ten counts. This sequence joins TRBV7-6 and TRBJ1-1; D is perhaps TRBD1 (6 bases). V was cut by 1 base and J by 6 bases, with 12 bases left in between. From germline, CDR1 is SGHVS and CDR2 FNYEAQ. The CDR3 runs 14 residues. The CDR3 DNA follows: TGTGCCAGCAGCTTAGAGGTTTGGACAGCTGAAGCTTTCTTT. It translates to CASSLEVWTAEAFF.

This clonotype has a count of ten or more. J is TRBJ2-3 and V is TRBV11-2; 10 bases are a match to TRBD1. CDR3 size: 15 residues. Germline V gives CDR1 SGHAT, CDR2 FQNNGV. With V trimmed by 4 bases and J by 4 bases, 5 bases remained unmatched. CDR3 loop: CASSSGDRGADTQYF. As DNA, the CDR3 is TGTGCCAGCAGCTCTGGGGACAGGGGCGCAGATACGCAGTATTTT.

This clonotype was seen a few times. The rearrangement joins TRBV7-2 to TRBJ2-2; unclear D gene. This CDR3 is 15 amino acids long. Germline CDR1 reads SGHTA; CDR2 reads FQGNSA. V was pared by 2 bases and J by 1 base, with 8 bases between. CDR3 amino acids: CASSLSHGNTGELFF. CDR3 nucleotides: TGTGCCAGCAGCTTATCGCATGGGAACACCGGGGAGCTGTTTTTT.

This clonotype was seen at least ten times. The DNA for the CDR3 is TGTGCCAGTAGTCCGGGGGGGCACGGGCAGTACTTC. Encoded protein: CASSPGGHGQYF. The chain links TRBV19 to TRBJ2-7; 8 nucleotides match TRBD2. Germline CDR1 LNHDA, CDR2 SQIVND (reference sequence). Germline trimming cut 5 bases from V and 9 bases from J; bases unmatched to any gene: 6. The CDR3 runs to 12 residues.

There are a few counts of this clonotype. J is TRBJ2-1 and V is TRBV15, with 12 bases fitting TRBD1. Germline V CDR1 and CDR2: LNHNV, YYDKDF (reference sequence). There are 15 residues in the CDR3. Trimming took 3 bases from V and 8 from J; bases not matched to a gene: 5. CDR3 amino acids: CATSSGTGGWDEQFF. CDR3 DNA: TGTGCCACCAGCAGCGGGACAGGGGGCTGGGATGAGCAGTTCTTC. Together with reference TRBV15 and TRBJ2-1, the CDR3 gives the full variable domain: DAMVIQNPRYQVTQFGKPVTLSCSQTLNHNVMYWYQQKSSQAPKLLFHYYDKDFNNEADTPDNFQSRRPNTSFCFLDIRSPGLGDTAMYLCATSSGTGGWDEQFFGPGTRLTVL.

CDR3 in amino acids: CASSQGASQETQYF. CDR3 DNA: TGTGCCAGCAGCCAAGGGGCTAGCCAAGAGACCCAGTACTTC. J is TRBJ2-5 and V is TRBV4-2; D is undetermined. Germline CDR1 and CDR2: LGHNA and YNFKEQ. Trimming took 1 base from V and 1 from J, leaving 7 bases between them. The CDR3 has 14 amino acids.

This rearrangement joins TRBV28 to TRBJ1-2; 7 bases line up with TRBD1. This CDR3 has 15 residues. Germline V CDR1 and CDR2: MDHEN, SYDVKM. J gave up 4 bases and V 3 bases, and 8 bases lay outside the gene matches. DNA of the CDR3: TGTGCCAGCAGTTTCTTGACAGGGTCGGGCTATGGCTACACCTTC. Protein product: CASSFLTGSGYGYTF.

Only a few counts were recorded for this clonotype. J is TRBJ2-1 and V is TRBV11-3, with a tentative D call TRBD1 (6 bases). Germline CDR1 is SGHNT and CDR2 is YENEEA. The CDR3 is made up of 14 amino acids. V lost 1 base and J 7 bases, leaving 11 bases between the germline ends. CDR3 coding DNA: TGTGCCAGCAGCTTAGGCGACAGGCAGAATGAGCAGTTCTTC. It codes for CASSLGDRQNEQFF.

The chain recombines TRBV18 with TRBJ2-3, with 8 positions matching TRBD1. Germline CDR1 is KGHSH and CDR2 is LQKENI. The V gene end was trimmed by 3 bases and the J gene end by 2 bases; junction bases not matched to a gene: 7. CDR3 size: 16 residues. DNA for the CDR3: TGTGCCAGCTCACCCGGACAGGGCGTGTACACAGATACGCAGTATTTT. Its translation: CASSPGQGVYTDTQYF.

The chain uses TRBV5-1 and TRBJ2-7; no definite D call. With 3 bases removed from V and 1 base from J, the gap between germline ends came to 11 bases. Germline assignment: CDR1 SGHRS and CDR2 YFSETQ. This CDR3 spans 14 amino acids. The CDR3 protein is CASSSLSGSYEQYF. The CDR3 nucleotides read TGCGCCAGCAGCTCACTATCCGGGTCCTACGAGCAGTACTTC. Filled out from reference TRBV5-1 and TRBJ2-7, the complete variable domain reads KAGVTQTPRYLIKTRGQQVTLSCSPISGHRSVSWYQQTPGQGLQFLFEYFSETQRNKGNFPGRFSGRQFSNSRSEMNVSTLELGDSALYLCASSSLSGSYEQYFGPGTRLTVT.

This clonotype was counted once. The genes are TRBV11-2 and TRBJ2-5; possible D gene TRBD2, 6 bases. Trimming shortened V by 8 bases and J by 5 bases, and 15 bases separated the two germline ends. The germline V gene has CDR1 SGHAT and CDR2 FQNNGV. CDR3 length: 13 residues. In DNA, the CDR3 is TGTGCCAGCTTGGATCGGGCGGGGGAGACCCAGTACTTC. As protein: CASLDRAGETQYF.

This clonotype has just a few counts. One end of the junction varies from germline; a read error may be responsible. The V and J genes are TRBV2 and TRBJ2-3; D may be TRBD1 (6 bases). The germline V gene has CDR1 SNHLY and CDR2 FYNNEI. The CDR3 is made up of 14 amino acids. The CDR3 spells CAIIQGMGTDTRYF. As DNA, the CDR3 is TGTGCCATCATACAGGGTATGGGCACAGATACGCGGTATTTT.

The chain couples TRBV7-2 to TRBJ1-2; the D gene is possibly TRBD1 (5 bases). This CDR3 is built from 14 residues. Germline CDR1 SGHTA, CDR2 FQGNSA. Trimming cost V 4 bases and J 6 bases, with 15 bases left between them. For the CDR3, the DNA is TGTGCCAGCAGCTGGGACCCCTGGGCAAATGGCTACACCTTC. As protein: CASSWDPWANGYTF.

The table lists this clonotype with many counts. The V and J genes are TRBV4-2 and TRBJ2-7; the match to TRBD2 covers 13 bases. J was trimmed by 4 bases and V by 1 base; bases with no gene match: 16. Germline V CDR1 and CDR2: LGHNA, YNFKEQ. This CDR3 region has 20 residues. CDR3 in DNA: TGTGCCAGCAGCCAAGTTTACCCCCTTACTAGCGGGGGGGCAGGGTACGAGCAGTACTTC. This encodes CASSQVYPLTSGGAGYEQYF.

This clonotype appeared a few times. The V and J genes are TRBV7-6 and TRBJ2-7, with TRBD2 matching 7 bases. Germline V CDR1 and CDR2: SGHVS, FNYEAQ. V lost 3 bases, J lost 5 bases, and 16 bases stayed unmatched. The CDR3 has 17 residues. The CDR3 sequence is CASSFVSGGGAVNEQYF. CDR3 sequence (DNA): TGTGCCAGCAGCTTCGTCTCGGGCGGGGGAGCTGTGAACGAGCAGTACTTC.

This clonotype has at least ten counts. The CDR3 DNA reads as TGTGCCAGCAGCTTAACGGATAGCGGGGGGGGCACAGATACGCAGTATTTT. Translated: CASSLTDSGGGTDTQYF. The V and J genes are TRBV7-9 and TRBJ2-3, with TRBD2 identical over 11 bases. Germline assignment: CDR1 SEHNR and CDR2 FQNEAQ (reference sequence). With 2 bases clipped from V and 1 base from J, the junction kept 5 bases outside the gene matches. CDR3 size: 17 residues. Variable domain in full (rest from reference TRBV7-9 and TRBJ2-3): DTGVSQNPRHKITKRGQNVTFRCDPISEHNRLYWYRQTLGQGPEFLTYFQNEAQLEKSRLLSDRFSAERPKGSFSTLEIQRTEQGDSAMYLCASSLTDSGGGTDTQYFGPGTRLTVL.

This sequence joins TRBV12-3 or TRBV12-4 and TRBJ1-2; D possibly corresponds to TRBD1 (6 bases). There are 13 residues in the CDR3. V dropped 10 bases and J dropped 5 bases, with 17 bases sitting between them. CDR3 sequence: CAIRSGGNYGYTF. DNA of the CDR3: TGTGCCATCAGGTCGGGGGGCAATTATGGCTACACCTTC.

A few counts support this clonotype. The chain is built from TRBV27 and TRBJ1-5; 7 bases align to TRBD1. The germline CDR1 and CDR2 sequences are MNHEY and SMNVEV (reference sequence). Trimming cost V 4 bases and J 11 bases; bases outside gene matches: 11. This CDR3 spans 14 amino acids. CDR3 loop: CASSSLAPTGAQHF. CDR3 bases: TGTGCCAGCAGTTCCCTAGCGCCTACAGGGGCCCAGCATTTT.

The table lists this clonotype with a few counts. V usage is TRBV10-2 and J usage is TRBJ2-1; 14 nucleotides align to TRBD2. Germline trimming cut 6 bases from V and 5 bases from J; bases unmatched to any gene: 6. Germline V gene sequence: CDR1 WSHSY, CDR2 SAAADI. This CDR3 contains 16 residues. The CDR3 DNA is TGCGCCAGCAGCTCGGGGACTAGCGGGGGAAACAATGAGCAGTTCTTC. Amino acid sequence: CASSSGTSGGNNEQFF.

This clonotype was picked up many times. The J gene is TRBJ1-4, the V gene TRBV7-9; no clear D gene. The CDR3 extends over 14 amino acids. V lost 4 bases and J lost 7, with 13 bases in between. CDR1 and CDR2 from the germline V gene are SEHNR and FQNEAQ (reference sequence). CDR3 bases: TGTGCCAGCAGCTGGAGGCTTGTGGGTGAAAAACTGTTTTTT. Amino acids: CASSWRLVGEKLFF. The full variable domain, rest sourced from reference TRBV7-9 and TRBJ1-4, is DTGVSQNPRHKITKRGQNVTFRCDPISEHNRLYWYRQTLGQGPEFLTYFQNEAQLEKSRLLSDRFSAERPKGSFSTLEIQRTEQGDSAMYLCASSWRLVGEKLFFGSGTQLSVL.

The chain uses TRBV6-2 or TRBV6-3 and TRBJ1-1, with D hard to call. Trimming left V 2 bases short and J 5 bases short, with 15 bases between. The germline gives CDR1 MNHEY, CDR2 SVGEGT. The CDR3 spans 15 residues. CDR3 residues: CASSYPSTSGTEAFF. The CDR3 coding sequence is TGTGCCAGCAGTTACCCCTCGACATCTGGGACTGAAGCTTTCTTT.

In this sample, this clonotype turned up a few times. The chain recombines TRBV4-1 with TRBJ2-7, with TRBD2 matching 9 bases. Germline V gene data show CDR1 as MGHRA and CDR2 as YSYEKL. V trimming: 4 bases; J trimming: 11 bases; junction bases outside the gene matches: 9. The CDR3 consists of 13 residues. CDR3 DNA sequence: TGCGCCAGCAGCCCGGGAGCGGGGGGCCGGGAGTACTTC. Translation: CASSPGAGGREYF.

This clonotype was observed a few times. The V gene is TRBV6-2 or TRBV6-3, the J gene TRBJ2-5; the D gene is possibly TRBD1 (5 bases). The CDR3 has 13 residues. CDR1 is MNHEY, CDR2 SVGEGT, per germline. V lost 6 bases and J lost 7, with 15 bases in between. The CDR3 sequence is CASSPTAFVTQYF. The DNA of the CDR3 is TGTGCCAGCAGCCCGACAGCCTTCGTGACCCAGTACTTC.

CDR3 loop: CASRARTGQETQYF. The CDR3 DNA reads TGCGCCAGCAGGGCTCGGACAGGGCAAGAGACCCAGTACTTC. The chain recombines TRBV5-1 with TRBJ2-5; 8 nucleotides align to TRBD1. Germline CDR1 reads SGHRS; CDR2 reads YFSETQ. The CDR3 loop spans 14 amino acids. The V segment lost 5 bases and the J segment 2 bases; nucleotides outside the gene matches: 5.

J is TRBJ2-7 and V is TRBV28, with 8 bases aligning to TRBD1. The germline V gene has CDR1 MDHEN and CDR2 SYDVKM. J was trimmed by 5 bases and V by 8 bases; bases with no gene match: 14. The CDR3 extends over 15 amino acids. This CDR3 reads CASGGGGQGPHEQYF. The CDR3 DNA reads TGTGCCAGCGGGGGAGGAGGACAGGGACCCCACGAGCAGTACTTC.